The 32 T cell receptor beta chains below were found in one sample sequenced in a study of CXCR3-negative and CXCR3-positive naive CD8 T cells. Findings and limits, study-wide: TRB CDR3 hydrophobicity was greater in CXCR3-positive naive cells than in CXCR3-negative naive cells.

Carrying UMI labels, the TRB cDNA libraries were prepared through 5' RACE. TCRdb derives one entry per CDR3 protein from the 5' RACE reads, leaving out DNA. The listing contains some 60,000 distinct CDR3 sequences. These receptors' targets are unknown. The sequencing input was naive CXCR3+ CD8+ T cells from blood. Subset denoted: CD45RO-CCR7+CD27+CD95- naive CD8+ T cells expressing CXCR3 (TNR3+). The receptors were sampled from a human donor in good health. Some clones in this sample may be carry-over from other donors' samples.

The rearrangement joins TRBV9 to TRBJ2-7; absent DNA, TCRdb's TRBD2 call cannot be checked. CDR1 SGDLS and CDR2 YYNGEE come from the germline V gene. The CDR3 totals 14 residues. CDR3 protein: CASSAGLAGREQYF.

This sequence joins TRBV27 and TRBJ1-1. The V gene's germline CDR1 is MNHEY and CDR2 SMNVEV (reference sequence). The CDR3 consists of 15 residues. The CDR3 here is CASSLSAGLNTEAFF.

This clonotype counts as medium-sized (0.01 to 0.1%) by frequency. The gene calls are TRBV4-3 and TRBJ1-1; TCRdb's D call of TRBD1 is untestable without DNA. The CDR3 runs 15 residues. The germline V gene has CDR1 LGHNA and CDR2 YSLEER. The CDR3 sequence: CASSQSPDGSTEAFF.

The CDR3 protein is CASSETQGWTEAFF. The rearrangement uses TRBV2 and TRBJ1-1; TCRdb picks TRBD1, but there is no DNA to check that call. CDR3 size: 14 residues. The germline V gene encodes CDR1 SNHLY and CDR2 FYNNEI. The full variable domain, rest sourced from reference TRBV2 and TRBJ1-1, is EPEVTQTPSHQVTQMGQEVILRCVPISNHLYFYWYRQILGQKVEFLVSFYNNEISEKSEIFDDQFSVERPDGSNFTLKIRSTKLEDSAMYFCASSETQGWTEAFFGQGTRLTVV.

The chain employs TRBV6-2 or TRBV6-3 and TRBJ2-1. Looked up from germline, CDR1 is MNHEY and CDR2 is SVGEGT. CDR3 length equals 14 residues. The chain's CDR3 is CASCSRSSYNEQFF.

Here the CDR3 reads CATSPAFNQPQHF. The genes are TRBV15 and TRBJ1-5. This CDR3 is built from 13 residues. Germline loops: CDR1 LNHNV, CDR2 YYDKDF (reference sequence).

V and J are TRBV7-6 and TRBJ1-5; the TRBD1 assignment by TCRdb is unverifiable without DNA. Germline CDR1 is SGHVS and CDR2 is FNYEAQ. The CDR3 length is 15 residues. The chain's CDR3 is CASSLNRGVNQPQHF.

V is TRBV4-3 and J is TRBJ2-7; the TCRdb call, TRBD1, lacks DNA for checking. Germline V gene sequence: CDR1 LGHNA, CDR2 YSLEER. The CDR3 runs 15 residues. CDR3 region: CASSHNQGADYEQYF.

The V call is TRBV9, the J call TRBJ1-5; the TCRdb call, TRBD1, lacks DNA for checking. The CDR3 runs to 15 residues. Germline loops: CDR1 SGDLS, CDR2 YYNGEE. This CDR3 reads CASSVDGTENQPQHF.

The chain recombines TRBV14 with TRBJ2-1; absent DNA, TCRdb's TRBD1 call cannot be checked. The CDR3 runs to 13 residues. Germline V gene lookup returns CDR1 SGHDN and CDR2 FVKESK. The CDR3 region is CASSQPTGFHRDF.

The J gene is TRBJ1-4, the V gene TRBV7-9; absent DNA, TCRdb's TRBD1 call cannot be checked. Germline CDR1 SEHNR, CDR2 FQNEAQ (reference sequence). There are 15 residues in the CDR3. The CDR3 sequence is CASSWRTGEAEKLFF.

The chain employs TRBV12-3 or TRBV12-4 and TRBJ2-2; with no DNA, the TCRdb D assignment of TRBD1 cannot be verified. This CDR3 has 14 residues. The CDR3 sequence: CAIIQGLNTGELFF.

V usage is TRBV7-9 and J usage is TRBJ2-7; TCRdb reports TRBD2, a call that lacks DNA to check it against. The CDR3 has 14 residues. The germline V gene has CDR1 SEHNR and CDR2 FQNEAQ (reference sequence). The CDR3 reads CASSHPLSPYEQYF. Full variable domain (rest looked up from reference TRBV7-9 and TRBJ2-7): DTGVSQNPRHKITKRGQNVTFRCDPISEHNRLYWYRQTLGQGPEFLTYFQNEAQLEKSRLLSDRFSAERPKGSFSTLEIQRTEQGDSAMYLCASSHPLSPYEQYFGPGTRLTVT.

The rearrangement links TRBV18 to TRBJ2-7. Germline CDR1 and CDR2: KGHSH and LQKENI. The CDR3 is 14 amino acids. CDR3 region: CASSPPGATYEQYF.

The chain joins TRBV20-1 to TRBJ2-7; checking the TCRdb D call of TRBD1 is not possible without DNA. The CDR3 has 16 residues. Germline V gene lookup returns CDR1 DFQATT and CDR2 SNEGSKA (reference sequence). The CDR3: CSARDSSGQSWDEQYF.

This rearrangement joins TRBV29-1 to TRBJ2-7; the D gene TCRdb calls, TRBD1, cannot be checked with no DNA. This CDR3 is built from 14 residues. Germline V gene sequence: CDR1 SQVTM, CDR2 ANQGSEA. CDR3 sequence: CSVAGTGRGYEQYF.

The chain uses TRBV5-1 and TRBJ1-1. The CDR3 spans 12 residues. The V gene's germline CDR1 is SGHRS and CDR2 YFSETQ. This CDR3 reads CASSFTNTEAFF.

The V gene is TRBV6-5, the J gene TRBJ2-7; TCRdb's D call, TRBD1, is unchecked because there is no DNA. This CDR3 spans 16 amino acids. Per the germline V gene, CDR1 is MNHEY and CDR2 is SVGAGI. The CDR3 sequence is CASRTDRGISSYEQYF.

The V gene is TRBV29-1, the J gene TRBJ1-1. The germline V gene encodes CDR1 SQVTM and CDR2 ANQGSEA. The CDR3 totals 15 residues. CDR3 residues: CSVLLDGTSNTEAFF.

The rearrangement links TRBV7-9 to TRBJ2-1; TCRdb calls TRBD1, which cannot be checked without DNA. The CDR3 length is 15 residues. Germline CDR1 SEHNR, CDR2 FQNEAQ (reference sequence). The CDR3 here is CASSPWDSKGNEQFF.

V gene TRBV19 combines with J gene TRBJ2-1; the D call from TCRdb, TRBD1, cannot be confirmed without DNA. The CDR3 totals 14 residues. CDR1 is LNHDA and CDR2 is SQIVND in the germline V gene (reference sequence). The CDR3 region is CASSIRDLGDEQFF.

The chain combines TRBV20-1 with TRBJ1-4; checking the TCRdb D call of TRBD1 is not possible without DNA. Germline V gives CDR1 DFQATT, CDR2 SNEGSKA (reference sequence). The length of the CDR3 is 14 residues. The CDR3 loop is CSARGVLEYEKLFF.

The chain is built from TRBV7-9 and TRBJ2-5; the TCRdb D gene call, TRBD2, has no DNA to confirm it. CDR3 length: 16 amino acids. Germline V lookup: CDR1 SEHNR, CDR2 FQNEAQ (reference sequence). The CDR3 is CASSSITGRGRETQYF.

This chain links TRBV2 with TRBJ2-1; TCRdb lists TRBD2, though no DNA is available to test this call. CDR3 length equals 12 residues. Germline V gene data show CDR1 as SNHLY and CDR2 as FYNNEI. The CDR3 protein is CASSDPPAEQFF.

V and J are TRBV2 and TRBJ2-7. The CDR3 totals 14 residues. Germline-derived CDR1 and CDR2 are SNHLY and FYNNEI. CDR3 sequence reads: CASSESHPSYEQYF. The complete variable domain, with remaining parts taken from reference TRBV2 and TRBJ2-7, reads EPEVTQTPSHQVTQMGQEVILRCVPISNHLYFYWYRQILGQKVEFLVSFYNNEISEKSEIFDDQFSVERPDGSNFTLKIRSTKLEDSAMYFCASSESHPSYEQYFGPGTRLTVT.

V usage is TRBV18 and J usage is TRBJ2-7. Germline loops: CDR1 KGHSH, CDR2 LQKENI. This CDR3 contains 14 residues. The CDR3 here is CASSPLDGFYEQYF.

This CDR3 is CASSQDPGSYNEQFF. The genes are TRBV3-1 and TRBJ2-1. Per germline, CDR1 LGHDT and CDR2 YNNKEL (reference sequence). The CDR3 has 15 amino acids.

V gene TRBV7-2 combines with J gene TRBJ1-2; TCRdb's assignment of TRBD1 cannot be checked, as there is no DNA. The CDR3 length is 15 residues. The germline V gene encodes CDR1 SGHTA and CDR2 FQGNSA. The CDR3 here is CASSSIPGTDYGYTF.

The chain joins TRBV7-2 to TRBJ2-5; as DNA is missing, the TRBD1 call by TCRdb cannot be tested. The germline V gene has CDR1 SGHTA and CDR2 FQGNSA. The CDR3 extends over 15 amino acids. The CDR3 loop reads CASSQSPGTEETQYF.

The chain is built from TRBV19 and TRBJ2-2; the TCRdb D gene call, TRBD1, has no DNA to confirm it. This CDR3 spans 15 amino acids. CDR1 LNHDA and CDR2 SQIVND come from the germline V gene (reference sequence). CDR3: CASSKRQTGAGELFF. Filled out from reference TRBV19 and TRBJ2-2, the complete variable domain reads DGGITQSPKYLFRKEGQNVTLSCEQNLNHDAMYWYRQDPGQGLRLIYYSQIVNDFQKGDIAEGYSVSREKKESFPLTVTSAQKNPTAFYLCASSKRQTGAGELFFGEGSRLTVL.

The rearrangement links TRBV11-2 to TRBJ1-1; the D gene TCRdb calls, TRBD1, cannot be checked with no DNA. There are 14 residues in the CDR3. Germline CDR1 is SGHAT and CDR2 is FQNNGV. The CDR3 sequence: CASRFLQGPTEAFF.

The chain carries TRBV29-1 and TRBJ2-3. This CDR3 is built from 14 residues. From germline, CDR1 is SQVTM and CDR2 ANQGSEA. The CDR3 loop reads CSVEDVTYLFRQYF.